Sequencing of this TCR beta chain was carried out in a study of CD8 T cells in ankylosing spondylitis. The CDR3 runs 15 residues. V lost 1 base to trimming and J lost 0 bases, with 8 bases between them. Germline V CDR1 and CDR2: LGHDT, YNNKEL (reference sequence). Findings of the study overall: Several highly homologous variants made up a TCR beta motif, and this motif appeared characteristic of ankylosing spondylitis blood. Matched ankylosing spondylitis synovial fluid reportedly contained a significantly enriched population of disease-linked clones. Disease-linked clones had a CD8+ phenotype and relatively low frequency in peripheral blood. Reactive arthritis synovial fluid and blood previously showed some of these motif variants.

Making the TCR beta libraries involved quantitative 5'-RACE with molecular barcodes. Each CDR3 protein is one row after TCRdb ran MiXCR on the 5' RACE reads. This sample has approximately 540,000 distinct CDR3 sequences, with about 12% found just once. This clonotype was observed at least ten times. The target antigen is unknown. This sequence originates from a male donor with ankylosing spondylitis. The material sequenced was blood, either unsorted or a sorted T cell fraction (not recorded which). The J gene is TRBJ2-3, the V gene TRBV3-1; a weak D match, TRBD1 (6 bases). The CDR3 is CASSQGGQSTDTQYF. The CDR3 DNA reads TGTGCCAGCAGCCAAGGGGGGCAGAGCACAGATACGCAGTATTTT.